The 20 T cell receptor beta chains below were found in one sample sequenced in a study of early T cells in non-severe SARS-CoV-2 infection. MiXCR, applied by TCRdb to the 5' RACE reads, yields one record per CDR3 protein. The sample has tens of thousands of distinct CDR3 sequences, around 13% seen once. Material for sequencing was whole blood. Every receptor here comes from an adult who was a healthcare worker with PCR-confirmed SARS-CoV-2 infection or an uninfected control (not recorded which).

The rearrangement links TRBV4-1 to TRBJ2-2, with D unclear. Trimming removed 0 bases at V and 2 bases at J, with 7 bases between. The germline V gene encodes CDR1 MGHRA and CDR2 YSYEKL. The length of the CDR3 is 15 residues. CDR3 region: CASSQEHRNTGELFF. CDR3 in DNA: TGCGCCAGCAGCCAAGAACACAGAAACACCGGGGAGCTGTTTTTT.

This clonotype showed up many times. The chain links TRBV20-1 to TRBJ1-1, with D possibly being TRBD1 (6 bases). CDR3 length: 14 residues. Germline CDR1 is DFQATT and CDR2 is SNEGSKA (reference sequence). The ends were cut back, 2 bases at V and 1 base at J, with 11 bases in the middle. CDR3 sequence (DNA): TGCAGTGCTAGACGGACACAGGGGAACACTGAAGCTTTCTTT. Translation gives CSARRTQGNTEAFF.

This clonotype was seen many times. The J gene is TRBJ2-1, the V gene TRBV19, with D hard to call. This CDR3 is built from 14 residues. V was clipped by 3 bases and J by 0 bases, with 6 bases between them. The germline V gene has CDR1 LNHDA and CDR2 SQIVND (reference sequence). In nucleotides, the CDR3 is TGTGCCAGTAGTATTTCCAGCTCCTACAATGAGCAGTTCTTC. Its protein is CASSISSSYNEQFF.

V and J are TRBV6-5 and TRBJ1-2, with a possible D match to TRBD1 (5 bases). V lost 6 bases, J lost 6 bases, and 11 bases lay in between. This CDR3 has 12 residues. CDR1 MNHEY and CDR2 SVGAGI come from the germline V gene. The CDR3 region has the DNA TGTGCCAGCAGGCCCGCAGGGAATGGCTACACCTTC. Its protein product is CASRPAGNGYTF.

The chain combines TRBV12-3 or TRBV12-4 with TRBJ1-3; a possible D gene is TRBD1 (5 bases). CDR3 size: 14 residues. Trimming shortened V by 5 bases and J by 0 bases, and 8 bases separated the two germline ends. CDR3 sequence (DNA): TGTGCCAGCAGTCCAGGGAACTCTGGAAACACCATATATTTT. The encoded protein is CASSPGNSGNTIYF.

This clonotype was picked up a small number of times. This chain uses TRBV13 with TRBJ2-5, with 7 positions matching TRBD1. Trimming cost V 3 bases and J 3 bases; bases outside gene matches: 4. Germline-derived CDR1 and CDR2 are PRHDT and FYEKMQ (reference sequence). The CDR3 totals 14 residues. The CDR3 coding sequence is TGTGCCAGCAGCTTGAGGGGGCTTGAAGAGACCCAGTACTTC. Translation gives CASSLRGLEETQYF.

J is TRBJ2-2 and V is TRBV4-3; 8 bases map to TRBD2. The length of the CDR3 is 19 residues. V lost 0 bases to trimming and J lost 0 bases; unmatched junction nucleotides: 9. Per the germline V gene, CDR1 is LGHNA and CDR2 is YSLEER. In DNA form, the CDR3 reads TGCGCCAGCAGCCAAGATTACGCAGCGGGGGCCGCGAACACCGGGGAGCTGTTTTTT. Residues: CASSQDYAAGAANTGELFF.

This clonotype was seen only a few times. The V gene is TRBV10-2, the J gene TRBJ1-2; D is unresolved. This CDR3 region has 12 residues. V was trimmed by 5 bases and J by 5 bases, leaving 9 bases between them. CDR1 and CDR2 from the germline V gene are WSHSY and SAAADI. CDR3 sequence (DNA): TGCGCCAGCAGTCCGTCGGGGTATGGCTACACCTTC. Translation: CASSPSGYGYTF.

This rearrangement joins TRBV5-6 to TRBJ2-1; D may be TRBD2 (6 bases). The V end lost 0 bases, the J end lost 6 bases, and 7 bases lay between the germline ends. In germline, CDR1 is SGHDT, CDR2 YYEEEE. This CDR3 has 13 residues. This chain's CDR3 is CASSLVRGNEQFF. CDR3 sequence (DNA): TGTGCCAGCAGCTTGGTGCGGGGCAATGAGCAGTTCTTC.

The CDR3 is CASSTQAWSNHYNEQFF. The CDR3 DNA is TGTGCCAGCAGTACCCAGGCCTGGTCTAACCACTACAATGAGCAGTTCTTC. The V and J genes are TRBV6-5 and TRBJ2-1; the D is unclear. The germline V and J ends were trimmed by 5 bases and 3 bases, with 20 bases remaining between them. This CDR3 comprises 17 residues. Looked up from germline, CDR1 is MNHEY and CDR2 is SVGAGI.

This clonotype was seen more than once but under ten times. This chain links TRBV3-1 with TRBJ2-1; D possibly corresponds to TRBD2 (5 bases). V lost 1 base and J lost 6, with 13 bases in between. The CDR3 is 15 amino acids. CDR1 LGHDT and CDR2 YNNKEL come from the germline V gene (reference sequence). The CDR3 protein is CASSQVVPGGNEQFF. CDR3 DNA: TGTGCCAGCAGCCAAGTAGTACCAGGAGGCAATGAGCAGTTCTTC.

This clonotype was picked up a small number of times. V gene TRBV7-2 combines with J gene TRBJ2-2, with TRBD2 matching 11 bases. Germline trimming cut 5 bases from V and 6 bases from J; bases unmatched to any gene: 5. Germline assignment: CDR1 SGHTA and CDR2 FQGNSA. This CDR3 is 15 amino acids long. CDR3 coding DNA: TGTGCCAGCAGCCAGACTAGCGGGGCGCCCGGGGAGCTGTTTTTT. The encoded protein is CASSQTSGAPGELFF.

The chain employs TRBV28 and TRBJ2-3; TRBD1 matches at 9 bases. The CDR3 consists of 13 residues. CDR1 and CDR2 (germline): MDHEN, SYDVKM. The ends lost 8 bases at V and 3 bases at J; junction bases unmatched: 3. CDR3 region: CASRDRVTDTQYF. CDR3 nucleotide sequence: TGTGCCAGCCGGGACAGGGTTACAGATACGCAGTATTTT.

This chain links TRBV6-2 or TRBV6-3 with TRBJ2-2; maybe TRBD2 (6 bases). This CDR3 is 16 amino acids long. Between the trimmed V and J ends, which lost 7 bases and 4 bases, there was a span of 19 bases. The germline V gene has CDR1 MNHEY and CDR2 SVGEGT. Here the CDR3 DNA reads TGTGCCAGCAAGCGAGGGTCTAGCGAAACCACCGGGGAGCTGTTTTTT. This translates into CASKRGSSETTGELFF.

This clonotype was detected only a few times. The chain uses TRBV24-1 and TRBJ2-1, with D uncertain. The CDR3 contains 17 residues. Germline V gives CDR1 KGHDR, CDR2 SFDVKD. Trimming took 4 bases from V and 0 from J, leaving 15 bases between them. DNA of the CDR3: TGTGCCACCAGTGACTCCCAACCAGGAAGCTCCTACAATGAGCAGTTCTTC. Encoded protein: CATSDSQPGSSYNEQFF.

The chain is built from TRBV20-1 and TRBJ2-3, with D possibly TRBD1 on 5 matching bases. Germline V gene data show CDR1 as DFQATT and CDR2 as SNEGSKA (reference sequence). The ends were cut back, 1 base at V and 3 bases at J, with 11 bases in the middle. This CDR3 has 14 residues. The DNA for the CDR3 is TGCAGTGCTAGAGGGGCAGGGCAAACAGATACGCAGTATTTT. It is translated as CSARGAGQTDTQYF.

V gene TRBV6-2 or TRBV6-3 combines with J gene TRBJ1-5; D gene unclear. With 5 bases removed from V and 7 bases from J, the gap between germline ends came to 18 bases. Germline V gives CDR1 MNHEY, CDR2 SVGEGT. The CDR3 length is 15 residues. This CDR3 reads CASSTAGGFDQPQHF. The DNA of the CDR3 is TGTGCCAGCAGTACCGCTGGCGGCTTTGACCAGCCCCAGCATTTT.

This clonotype was found a few times. V usage is TRBV27 and J usage is TRBJ2-4; no firm D call. CDR1 and CDR2 from the germline V gene are MNHEY and SMNVEV (reference sequence). The CDR3 is made up of 15 amino acids. The V end lost 0 bases, the J end lost 0 bases, and 6 bases lay between the germline ends. CDR3 sequence (DNA): TGTGCCAGCAGTTTATCTCAGCTAGCCAAAAACATTCAGTACTTC. Its protein is CASSLSQLAKNIQYF.

A few counts support this clonotype. CDR3 nucleotides: TGTGCCAGCAGCTTCTCGGACGACGAAGCTTTCTTT. Translated, it gives CASSFSDDEAFF. The V call is TRBV11-2, the J call TRBJ1-1; D is unresolved. This CDR3 is built from 12 residues. Germline CDR1 SGHAT, CDR2 FQNNGV. V was cut by 3 bases and J by 8 bases, with 10 bases left in between.

This clonotype has ten or more counts. This chain links TRBV14 with TRBJ2-7; no reliable D call. Deletions cut 0 bases from V and 6 bases from J, with 12 bases between. The germline CDR1 and CDR2 sequences are SGHDN and FVKESK. The length of the CDR3 is 14 residues. The CDR3 region has the DNA TGTGCCAGCAGCCAAGATCTGGAATCGGGCGAGCAGTACTTC. Its protein is CASSQDLESGEQYF.